The rows below give T cell receptor beta chains drawn from one sample of a study of cytomegalovirus exposure and HLA in healthy donors. Repertoires were generated with immunoSEQ multiplex PCR, while TCRdb's copy carries only in-frame clones and drops some. The sample lists about 110,000 clones, 70% to 85% occurring once. Source material: PBMCs. Source of these receptors: a woman between 18 and 29 years old in good health and CMV-seronegative. Both conserved end residues are trimmed from each CDR3. The D gene is left open where the match is weak.

CDR3 protein,J gene,CDR3 length,D gene,V gene
ADKGGGEQF,TRBJ2-1,9,-,TRBV2
ASSANGGSGYT,TRBJ1-2,11,-,TRBV9
AWSRQHYGYT,TRBJ1-2,10,-,TRBV30
ASSETGREAF,TRBJ1-1,10,TRBD1,TRBV9
AWSTPRRTSPYNEQF,TRBJ2-1,15,TRBD2,TRBV30
ATIRGGTGELF,TRBJ2-2,11,-,TRBV27
ASIDQGGLYEQY,TRBJ2-7,12,-,TRBV28
AWSVGAGGLEQF,TRBJ2-1,12,TRBD2,TRBV30
ASSLRGTVPLAKNIQY,TRBJ2-4,16,-,TRBV7-9
ASGFRGGTEAF,TRBJ1-1,11,-,TRBV12-5
ASTLSQGSNEKLF,TRBJ1-4,13,-,TRBV7-9
ASIRNTEAF,TRBJ1-1,9,-,TRBV27
ASSTRQGSHEQY,TRBJ2-7,12,TRBD1,TRBV27
ASRIRDSTNTEAF,TRBJ1-1,13,TRBD1,TRBV27
ASSFQGHQH,TRBJ1-5,9,-,TRBV6-5
ASSVAAVPNNSPLH,TRBJ1-6,14,-,TRBV9
ASSDTGEQY,TRBJ2-7,9,-,TRBV5-1
ASSYSSGELGSEAF,TRBJ1-1,14,-,TRBV6-6
ASSRDRVEMNTEAF,TRBJ1-1,14,TRBD1,TRBV18
ASSLARGSTDTQY,TRBJ2-3,13,-,TRBV5-1
ASSQEPYTSDTQY,TRBJ2-3,13,-,TRBV4-1
ASSLELDGNFYEQY,TRBJ2-7,14,-,TRBV28
ASSQEGGAGNQPQH,TRBJ1-5,14,-,TRBV4-1
ASSHATTTNEKLF,TRBJ1-4,13,-,TRBV5-1
ASSLGQGDEQY,TRBJ2-7,11,-,TRBV5-8